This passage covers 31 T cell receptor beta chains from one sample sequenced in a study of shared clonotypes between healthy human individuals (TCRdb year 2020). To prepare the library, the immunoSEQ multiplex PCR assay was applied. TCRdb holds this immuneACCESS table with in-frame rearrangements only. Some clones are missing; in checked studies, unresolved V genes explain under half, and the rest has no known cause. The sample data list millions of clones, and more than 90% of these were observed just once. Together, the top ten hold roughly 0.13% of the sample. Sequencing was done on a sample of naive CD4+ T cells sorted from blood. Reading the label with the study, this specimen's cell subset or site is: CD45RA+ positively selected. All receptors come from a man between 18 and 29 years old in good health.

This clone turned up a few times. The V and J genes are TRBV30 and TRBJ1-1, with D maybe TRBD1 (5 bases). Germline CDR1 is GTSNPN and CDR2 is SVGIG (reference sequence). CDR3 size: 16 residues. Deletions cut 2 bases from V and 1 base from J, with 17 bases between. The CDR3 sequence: CAWSSPPGTANTEAFF. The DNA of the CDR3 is TGTGCCTGGAGTTCCCCTCCCGGGACGGCGAACACTGAAGCTTTCTTT.

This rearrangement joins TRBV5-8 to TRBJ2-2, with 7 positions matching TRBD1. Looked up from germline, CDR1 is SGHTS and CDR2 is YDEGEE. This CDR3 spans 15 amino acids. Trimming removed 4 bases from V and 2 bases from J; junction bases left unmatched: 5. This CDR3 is CASSDGTANTGELFF. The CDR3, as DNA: TGTGCCAGCAGCGACGGGACAGCCAACACCGGGGAGCTGTTTTTT.

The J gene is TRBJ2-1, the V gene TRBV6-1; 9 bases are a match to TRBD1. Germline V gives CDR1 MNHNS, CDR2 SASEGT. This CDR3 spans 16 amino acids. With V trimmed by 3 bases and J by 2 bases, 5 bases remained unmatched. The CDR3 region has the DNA TGTGCCAGCAGTGACGAGACAGGGGGGCCCTACAATGAGCAGTTCTTC. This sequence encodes CASSDETGGPYNEQFF.

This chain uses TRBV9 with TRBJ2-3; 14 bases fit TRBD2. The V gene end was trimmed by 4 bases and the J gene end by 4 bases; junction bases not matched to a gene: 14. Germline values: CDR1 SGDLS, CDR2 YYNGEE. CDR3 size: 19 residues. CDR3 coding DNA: TGTGCCAGCAGCCCGCGACTAGCGGGAGGGCCGGGAGTAGCAGATACGCAGTATTTT. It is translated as CASSPRLAGGPGVADTQYF.

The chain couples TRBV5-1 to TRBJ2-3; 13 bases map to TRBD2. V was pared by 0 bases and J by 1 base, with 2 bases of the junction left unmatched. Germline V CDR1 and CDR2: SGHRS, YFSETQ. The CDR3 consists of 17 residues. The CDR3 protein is CASSLEGLAGGTDTQYF. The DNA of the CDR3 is TGCGCCAGCAGCTTGGAAGGACTAGCGGGAGGCACAGATACGCAGTATTTT.

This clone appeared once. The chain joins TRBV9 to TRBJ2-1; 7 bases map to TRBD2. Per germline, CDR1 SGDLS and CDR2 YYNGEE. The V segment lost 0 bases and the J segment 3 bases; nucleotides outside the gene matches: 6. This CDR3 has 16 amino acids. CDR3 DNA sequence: TGTGCCAGCAGCGTAGTCTCTAGCGGAAACTACAATGAGCAGTTCTTC. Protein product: CASSVVSSGNYNEQFF.

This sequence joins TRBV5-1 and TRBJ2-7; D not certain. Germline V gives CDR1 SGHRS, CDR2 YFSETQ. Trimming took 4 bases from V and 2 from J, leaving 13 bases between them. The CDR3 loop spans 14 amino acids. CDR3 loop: CASSPRITTYEQYF. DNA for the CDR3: TGCGCCAGCAGCCCCCGGATAACTACCTACGAGCAGTACTTC.

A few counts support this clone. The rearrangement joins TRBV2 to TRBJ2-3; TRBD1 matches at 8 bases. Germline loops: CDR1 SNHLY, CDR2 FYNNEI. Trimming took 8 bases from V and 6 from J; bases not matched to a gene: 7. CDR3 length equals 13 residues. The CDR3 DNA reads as TGTGCCAGCTATCAGGGGGCGAGGGATACGCAGTATTTT. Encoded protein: CASYQGARDTQYF.

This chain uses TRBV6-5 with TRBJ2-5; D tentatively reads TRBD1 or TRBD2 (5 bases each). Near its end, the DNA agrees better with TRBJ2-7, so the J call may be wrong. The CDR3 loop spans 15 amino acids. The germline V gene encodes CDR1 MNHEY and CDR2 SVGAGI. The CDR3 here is CASSYMAGSAYEQYF. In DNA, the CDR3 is TGTGCCAGCAGTTACATGGCAGGGAGTGCCTACGAGCAGTACTTC.

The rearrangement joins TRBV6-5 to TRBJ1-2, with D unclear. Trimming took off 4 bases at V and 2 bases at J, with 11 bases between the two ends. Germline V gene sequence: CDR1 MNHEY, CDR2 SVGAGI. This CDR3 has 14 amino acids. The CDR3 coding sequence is TGTGCCAGCAGTTTCGGACGGACCAACTATGGCTACACCTTC. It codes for CASSFGRTNYGYTF.

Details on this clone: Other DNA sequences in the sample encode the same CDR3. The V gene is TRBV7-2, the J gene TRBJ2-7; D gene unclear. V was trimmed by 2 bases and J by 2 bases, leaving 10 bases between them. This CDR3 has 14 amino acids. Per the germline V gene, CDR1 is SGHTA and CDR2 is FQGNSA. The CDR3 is CASSLFPGAYEQYF. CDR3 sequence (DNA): TGTGCCAGCAGCTTATTTCCAGGAGCCTACGAGCAGTACTTC.

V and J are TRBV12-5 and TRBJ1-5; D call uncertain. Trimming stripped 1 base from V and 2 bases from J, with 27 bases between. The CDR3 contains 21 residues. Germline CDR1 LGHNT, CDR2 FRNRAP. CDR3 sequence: CASGLGLKSAGREIGNQPQHF. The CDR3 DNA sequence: TGTGCTAGTGGTTTGGGGTTGAAGTCGGCCGGCCGCGAAATTGGCAATCAGCCCCAGCATTTT.

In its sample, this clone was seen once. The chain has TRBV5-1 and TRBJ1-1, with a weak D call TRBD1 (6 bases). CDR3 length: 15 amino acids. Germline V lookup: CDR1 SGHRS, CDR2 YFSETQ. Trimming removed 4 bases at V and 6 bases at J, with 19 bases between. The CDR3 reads CASSPQGGEGSEAFF. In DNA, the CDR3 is TGCGCCAGCAGCCCCCAAGGGGGGGAAGGTTCTGAAGCTTTCTTT.

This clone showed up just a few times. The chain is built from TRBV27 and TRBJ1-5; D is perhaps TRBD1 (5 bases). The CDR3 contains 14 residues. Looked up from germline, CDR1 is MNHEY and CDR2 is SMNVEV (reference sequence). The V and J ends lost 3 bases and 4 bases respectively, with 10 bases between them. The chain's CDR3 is CASSFGRVNQPQHF. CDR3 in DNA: TGTGCCAGCAGTTTTGGCAGGGTGAATCAGCCCCAGCATTTT.

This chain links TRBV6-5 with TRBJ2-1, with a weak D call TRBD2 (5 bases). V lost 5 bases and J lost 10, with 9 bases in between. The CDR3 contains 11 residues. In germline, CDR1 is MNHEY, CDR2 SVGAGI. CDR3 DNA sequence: TGTGCCAGCAGTGAAGGCGGGGAGCAGTTCTTC. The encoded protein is CASSEGGEQFF.

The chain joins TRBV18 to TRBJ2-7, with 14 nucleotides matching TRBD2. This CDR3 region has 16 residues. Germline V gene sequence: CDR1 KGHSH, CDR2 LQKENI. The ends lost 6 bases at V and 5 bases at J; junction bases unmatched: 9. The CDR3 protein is CASSTPGLAGVHEQYF. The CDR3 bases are TGTGCCAGCTCGACTCCGGGACTAGCGGGAGTCCACGAGCAGTACTTC.

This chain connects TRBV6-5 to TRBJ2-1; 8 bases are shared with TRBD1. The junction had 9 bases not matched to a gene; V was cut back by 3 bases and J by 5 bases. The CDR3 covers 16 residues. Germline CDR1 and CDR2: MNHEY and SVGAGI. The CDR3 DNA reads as TGTGCCAGCAGTTATCAACAGGGGGGTAGCGACAATGAGCAGTTCTTC. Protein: CASSYQQGGSDNEQFF.

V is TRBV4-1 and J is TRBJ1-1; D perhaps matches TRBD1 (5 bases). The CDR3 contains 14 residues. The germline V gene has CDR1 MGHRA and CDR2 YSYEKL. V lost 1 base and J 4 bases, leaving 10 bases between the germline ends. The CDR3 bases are TGCGCCAGCAGCCAAGTGACCAGGGCCACTGAAGCTTTCTTT. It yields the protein CASSQVTRATEAFF.

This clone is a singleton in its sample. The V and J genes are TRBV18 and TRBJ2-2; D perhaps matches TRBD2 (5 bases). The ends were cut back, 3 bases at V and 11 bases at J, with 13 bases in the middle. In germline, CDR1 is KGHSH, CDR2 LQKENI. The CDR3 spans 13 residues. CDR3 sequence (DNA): TGTGCCAGCTCACCTCCAGGAGGAAACGAGCTGTTTTTT. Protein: CASSPPGGNELFF.

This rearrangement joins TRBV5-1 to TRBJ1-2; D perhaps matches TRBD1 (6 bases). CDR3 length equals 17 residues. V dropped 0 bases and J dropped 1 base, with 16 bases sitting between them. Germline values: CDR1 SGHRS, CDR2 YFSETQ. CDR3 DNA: TGCGCCAGCAGCTTGGGAGGTGCGGCAGGGGATAACTATGGCTACACCTTC. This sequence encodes CASSLGGAAGDNYGYTF.

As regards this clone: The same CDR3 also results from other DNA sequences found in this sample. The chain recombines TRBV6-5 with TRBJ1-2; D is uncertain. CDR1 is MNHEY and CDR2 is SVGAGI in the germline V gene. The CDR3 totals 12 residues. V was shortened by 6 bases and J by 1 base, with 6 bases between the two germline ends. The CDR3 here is CASSGNNYGYTF. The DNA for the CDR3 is TGTGCCAGCAGCGGGAATAACTATGGCTACACCTTC.

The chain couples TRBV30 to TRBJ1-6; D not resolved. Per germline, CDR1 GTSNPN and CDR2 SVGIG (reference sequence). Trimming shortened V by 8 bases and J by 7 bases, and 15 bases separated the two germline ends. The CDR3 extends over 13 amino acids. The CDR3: CANQVARNSPLHF. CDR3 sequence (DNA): TGTGCCAACCAGGTGGCCCGGAATTCACCCCTCCACTTT.

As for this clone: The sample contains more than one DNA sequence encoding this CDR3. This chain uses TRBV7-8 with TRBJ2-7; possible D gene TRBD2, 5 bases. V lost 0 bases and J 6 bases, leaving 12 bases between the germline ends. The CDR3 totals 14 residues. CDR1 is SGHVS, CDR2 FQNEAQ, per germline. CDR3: CASSLAARGLEQYF. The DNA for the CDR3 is TGTGCCAGCAGCTTAGCCGCTCGAGGGCTCGAGCAGTACTTC.

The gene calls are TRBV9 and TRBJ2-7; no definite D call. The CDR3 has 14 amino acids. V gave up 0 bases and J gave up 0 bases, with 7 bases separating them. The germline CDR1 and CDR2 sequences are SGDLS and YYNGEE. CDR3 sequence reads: CASSVGSISYEQYF. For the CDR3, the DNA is TGTGCCAGCAGCGTAGGAAGCATCTCCTACGAGCAGTACTTC.

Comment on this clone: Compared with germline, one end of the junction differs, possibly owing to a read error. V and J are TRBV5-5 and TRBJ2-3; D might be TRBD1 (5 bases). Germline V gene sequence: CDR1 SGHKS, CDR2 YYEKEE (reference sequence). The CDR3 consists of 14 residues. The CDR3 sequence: CVSSSQVSADTQYF. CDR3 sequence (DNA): TGTGTCAGCAGCTCACAGGTATCCGCAGATACGCAGTATTTT. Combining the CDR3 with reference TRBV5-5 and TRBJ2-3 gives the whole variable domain DAGVTQSPTHLIKTRGQQVTLRCSPISGHKSVSWYQQVLGQGPQFIFQYYEKEERGRGNFPDRFSARQFPNYSSELNVNALLLGDSALYLCVSSSQVSADTQYFGPGTRLTVL.

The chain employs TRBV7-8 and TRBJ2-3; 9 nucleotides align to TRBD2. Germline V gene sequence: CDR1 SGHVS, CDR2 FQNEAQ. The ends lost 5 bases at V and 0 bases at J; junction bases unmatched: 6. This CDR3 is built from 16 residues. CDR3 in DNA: TGTGCCAGCAGCGCCCCTAGCGGGGCAAGCACAGATACGCAGTATTTT. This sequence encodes CASSAPSGASTDTQYF.

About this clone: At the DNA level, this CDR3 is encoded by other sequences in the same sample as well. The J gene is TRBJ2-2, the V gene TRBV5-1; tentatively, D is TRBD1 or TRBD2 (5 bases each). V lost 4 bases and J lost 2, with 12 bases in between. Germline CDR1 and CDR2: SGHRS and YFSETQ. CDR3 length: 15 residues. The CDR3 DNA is TGCGCCAGCAGCCCCGGGACCACAAACACCGGGGAGCTGTTTTTT. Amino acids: CASSPGTTNTGELFF.

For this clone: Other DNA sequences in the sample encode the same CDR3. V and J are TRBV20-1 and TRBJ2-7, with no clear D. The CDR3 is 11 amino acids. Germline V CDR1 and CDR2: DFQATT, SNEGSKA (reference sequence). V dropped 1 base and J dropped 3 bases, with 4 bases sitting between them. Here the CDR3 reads CSARVDYEQYF. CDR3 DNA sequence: TGCAGTGCTAGAGTAGACTACGAGCAGTACTTC.

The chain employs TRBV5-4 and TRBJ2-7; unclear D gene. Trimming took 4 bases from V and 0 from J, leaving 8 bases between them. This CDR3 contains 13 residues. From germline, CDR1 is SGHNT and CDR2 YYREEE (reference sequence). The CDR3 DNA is TGTGCCAGCAGCCCCGGAGTCTCCTACGAGCAGTACTTC. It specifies CASSPGVSYEQYF.

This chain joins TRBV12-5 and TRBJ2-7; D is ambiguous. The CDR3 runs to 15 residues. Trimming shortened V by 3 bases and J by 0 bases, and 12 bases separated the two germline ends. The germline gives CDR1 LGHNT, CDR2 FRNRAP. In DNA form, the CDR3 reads TGTGCTAGTGGTTTACCCAGAACCACCTCCTACGAGCAGTACTTC. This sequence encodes CASGLPRTTSYEQYF.

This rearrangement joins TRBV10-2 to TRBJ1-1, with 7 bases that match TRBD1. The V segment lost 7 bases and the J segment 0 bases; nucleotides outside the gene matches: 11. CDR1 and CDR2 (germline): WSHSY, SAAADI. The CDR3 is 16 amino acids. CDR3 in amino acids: CASTYLPGGLNTEAFF. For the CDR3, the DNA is TGCGCCAGCACATACCTCCCAGGGGGGTTGAACACTGAAGCTTTCTTT.